These 30 T cell receptor beta chains came from one sample sequenced in a study of T cell responses to AZD1222 COVID-19 vaccine. Generated by immunoSEQ multiplex PCR, the TCRdb table keeps only in-frame clones and is missing some. The table has roughly 50,000 clones, approximately 91% seen once. Specimen: peripheral blood, collected 28 days after the second AZD1222 dose. The receptors come from an adult who received the AZD1222 COVID-19 vaccine.

V is TRBV9 and J is TRBJ2-3; 11 positions match TRBD2. CDR3 length equals 18 residues. CDR1 and CDR2 (germline): SGDLS, YYNGEE. Unmatched junction bases numbered 9, after V lost 0 bases and J lost 3 bases. As DNA, the CDR3 is TGTGCCAGCAGCGTAGTAGCGGGGGGGCCCAGTAGAACAGATACGCAGTATTTT. Protein product: CASSVVAGGPSRTDTQYF.

The chain employs TRBV19 and TRBJ1-1; possible D gene TRBD1, 6 bases. The CDR3 totals 14 residues. The V and J ends lost 4 bases and 0 bases respectively, with 9 bases between them. Germline CDR1 and CDR2: LNHDA and SQIVND (reference sequence). CDR3 sequence (DNA): TGTGCCAGTAGTACCAGGGGTGTGAACACTGAAGCTTTCTTT. Its translation: CASSTRGVNTEAFF.

The V and J genes are TRBV6-2 or TRBV6-3 and TRBJ2-1; D is possibly TRBD1 (6 bases). Germline CDR1 and CDR2: MNHEY and SVGEGT. The germline V and J ends were trimmed by 6 bases and 9 bases, with 12 bases remaining between them. The CDR3 sequence is 12 residues long. CDR3 nucleotides: TGTGCCAGCAGCCCCGACAGGACTGAGCAGTTCTTC. It specifies CASSPDRTEQFF.

V gene TRBV7-9 combines with J gene TRBJ2-7, with D tentatively TRBD2 (6 bases). V was cut by 8 bases and J by 4 bases, with 15 bases left in between. This CDR3 spans 13 amino acids. The germline V gene encodes CDR1 SEHNR and CDR2 FQNEAQ (reference sequence). CDR3 bases: TGTGCCAGCGCATGGGAGGACGGGTACGAGCAGTACTTC. Its protein product is CASAWEDGYEQYF.

The chain employs TRBV9 and TRBJ2-2; 7 positions match TRBD1. CDR1 and CDR2 from the germline V gene are SGDLS and YYNGEE. The ends lost 0 bases at V and 6 bases at J; junction bases unmatched: 8. The CDR3 is 16 amino acids. This CDR3 is CASSVGGTALPGELFF. The CDR3 coding sequence is TGTGCCAGCAGCGTAGGAGGGACAGCCCTCCCCGGGGAGCTGTTTTTT.

The gene calls are TRBV28 and TRBJ1-5; possible D gene TRBD1, 6 bases. Germline CDR1 is MDHEN and CDR2 is SYDVKM. The CDR3 has 16 residues. Trimming took off 2 bases at V and 3 bases at J, with 14 bases between the two ends. CDR3 protein: CASSLEGGNFNQPQHF. The CDR3 nucleotides read TGTGCCAGCAGTTTAGAGGGGGGGAACTTCAATCAGCCCCAGCATTTT. The full variable domain, with the rest looked up from reference TRBV28 and TRBJ1-5, is DVKVTQSSRYLVKRTGEKVFLECVQDMDHENMFWYRQDPGLGLRLIYFSYDVKMKEKGDIPEGYSVSREKKERFSLILESASTNQTSMYLCASSLEGGNFNQPQHFGDGTRLSIL.

The rearrangement uses TRBV9 and TRBJ2-1, with 8 bases aligning to TRBD2. The junction had 14 bases not matched to a gene; V was cut back by 4 bases and J by 8 bases. This CDR3 has 16 residues. Germline-derived CDR1 and CDR2 are SGDLS and YYNGEE. The CDR3 sequence is CASSSSGTSVGDEQFF. The CDR3 nucleotides are TGTGCCAGCAGCTCCTCCGGGACTAGTGTTGGTGATGAGCAGTTCTTC.

The chain couples TRBV29-1 to TRBJ2-2, with 7 bases matching TRBD1. The V and J ends lost 7 bases and 1 base, in that order; junction bases with no gene match: 3. Germline lookup yields CDR1 SQVTM and CDR2 ANQGSEA. The CDR3 sequence is 13 residues long. This CDR3 is CSAYRGNTGELFF. In DNA form, the CDR3 reads TGCAGCGCCTACAGGGGGAACACCGGGGAGCTGTTTTTT.

The chain is built from TRBV18 and TRBJ2-2; D possibly corresponds to TRBD2 (6 bases). The CDR3 runs 15 residues. Germline V gene data show CDR1 as KGHSH and CDR2 as LQKENI. With 3 bases removed from V and 0 bases from J, the gap between germline ends came to 8 bases. CDR3 in DNA: TGTGCCAGCTCACCCTTAGCGGCGAACACCGGGGAGCTGTTTTTT. Amino acid sequence: CASSPLAANTGELFF.

The genes are TRBV7-2 and TRBJ1-2; D is uncertain. CDR3 length: 15 residues. Trimming took 1 base from V and 9 from J, leaving 18 bases between them. Germline V gene lookup returns CDR1 SGHTA and CDR2 FQGNSA. The CDR3 nucleotides are TGTGCCAGCAGCTTAGTGAGGGATCACTATGGTAGCTACACCTTC. Translated, it gives CASSLVRDHYGSYTF.

The rearrangement joins TRBV5-1 to TRBJ2-1; TRBD2 matches at 9 bases. Germline CDR1 is SGHRS and CDR2 is YFSETQ. Losses at the gene ends were 2 bases for V and 8 bases for J; bases not matched to a gene: 8. The CDR3 spans 15 residues. The CDR3: CASSFARGGPHEQFF. Written as DNA, the CDR3 is TGCGCCAGCAGCTTTGCGCGGGGGGGGCCCCATGAGCAGTTCTTC.

This chain connects TRBV5-4 to TRBJ2-1, with D possibly TRBD2 on 6 matching bases. CDR1 and CDR2 from the germline V gene are SGHNT and YYREEE (reference sequence). This CDR3 has 16 residues. Trimming took off 2 bases at V and 1 base at J, with 13 bases between the two ends. The CDR3 loop is CASSFGGAGSYNEQFF. The CDR3 DNA is TGTGCCAGCAGCTTCGGAGGGGCGGGATCCTACAATGAGCAGTTCTTC.

This clone has a single count. The genes are TRBV11-2 and TRBJ2-1, with TRBD2 matching over 10 bases. CDR1 is SGHAT and CDR2 is FQNNGV in the germline V gene. V trimming: 5 bases; J trimming: 4 bases; junction bases outside the gene matches: 5. The CDR3 spans 15 residues. CDR3 in amino acids: CASSPGLATYNEQFF. CDR3 DNA: TGTGCCAGCAGCCCGGGACTAGCGACATACAATGAGCAGTTCTTC. Based on the CDR3 plus reference TRBV11-2 and TRBJ2-1, the full variable domain is EAGVAQSPRYKIIEKRQSVAFWCNPISGHATLYWYQQILGQGPKLLIQFQNNGVVDDSQLPKDRFSAERLKGVDSTLKIQPAKLEDSAVYLCASSPGLATYNEQFFGPGTRLTVL.

The chain couples TRBV11-2 to TRBJ1-4; no clear D. CDR1 and CDR2 (germline): SGHAT, FQNNGV. The CDR3 length is 14 residues. Deletions cut 5 bases from V and 5 bases from J, with 12 bases between. The CDR3 region is CASSPYSSNEKLFF. CDR3 coding DNA: TGTGCCAGCAGCCCATACAGTTCAAATGAAAAACTGTTTTTT.

About this clone itself: One end of the junction fails to match germline, which may point to a read error. The chain has TRBV13 and TRBJ1-2; no clear D gene. The CDR3 covers 15 residues. The germline V gene encodes CDR1 PRHDT and CDR2 FYEKMQ (reference sequence). CDR3 DNA sequence: TGTGCCAGCAGCCTAGGCCCCAGTGGGAACTATGGCTACACCTTC. It codes for CASSLGPSGNYGYTF.

This clone came up once. This rearrangement joins TRBV5-4 to TRBJ2-1; tentative D call: TRBD1 (6 bases). The CDR3 runs 11 residues. Germline CDR1 is SGHNT and CDR2 is YYREEE (reference sequence). The V end was cut by 4 bases, the J end by 10 bases, with 9 bases between. The CDR3 nucleotides read TGTGCCAGCAGCATCGGGACAGAGCAGTTCTTC. This translates into CASSIGTEQFF.

The table lists this clone with a few counts. This chain links TRBV5-1 with TRBJ1-2; D is uncertain. Germline CDR1 SGHRS, CDR2 YFSETQ. V shed 4 bases and J shed 5 bases, with 9 bases lying between them. The CDR3 covers 12 residues. DNA of the CDR3: TGCGCCAGCAGCCCAGACGAATATGGCTACACCTTC. Its protein is CASSPDEYGYTF.

The CDR3 region has the DNA TGTGCCAGCAGTGACGGGGAGGGTGGGCAGCCCCAGCATTTT. Translating it yields CASSDGEGGQPQHF. V and J are TRBV25-1 and TRBJ1-5; D not certain. Per the germline V gene, CDR1 is MGHDK and CDR2 is SYGVNS. The CDR3 totals 14 residues. V was trimmed by 3 bases and J by 7 bases, leaving 13 bases between them. Full variable domain (rest looked up from reference TRBV25-1 and TRBJ1-5): EADIYQTPRYLVIGTGKKITLECSQTMGHDKMYWYQQDPGMELHLIHYSYGVNSTEKGDLSSESTVSRIRTEHFPLTLESARPSHTSQYLCASSDGEGGQPQHFGDGTRLSIL.

The count of this clone is one. V gene TRBV7-3 combines with J gene TRBJ2-6; 7 bases line up with TRBD1. J lost 12 bases, V lost 4 bases, and 15 bases had no gene match. Germline loops: CDR1 SGHTA, CDR2 FQGTGA. The CDR3 contains 16 residues. CDR3 in DNA: TGTGCCAGCAGCTCTCCTGAAAGGGGGCTTACCAGCGTCCTGACTTTC. Its translation: CASSSPERGLTSVLTF. The full variable domain, completed using reference TRBV7-3 and TRBJ2-6, is GAGVSQTPSNKVTEKGKYVELRCDPISGHTALYWYRQSLGQGPEFLIYFQGTGAADDSGLPNDRFFAVRPEGSVSTLKIQRTERGDSAVYLCASSSPERGLTSVLTFGAGSRLTVL.

The rearrangement joins TRBV7-8 to TRBJ2-5; possible D gene TRBD1, 5 bases. Germline V gives CDR1 SGHVS, CDR2 FQNEAQ. The CDR3 totals 13 residues. Trimming cost V 5 bases and J 6 bases, with 13 bases left between them. The CDR3: CASSPRGRQTQYF. CDR3 coding DNA: TGTGCCAGCAGCCCAAGGGGTCGGCAGACCCAGTACTTC. Combining the CDR3 with reference TRBV7-8 and TRBJ2-5 gives the whole variable domain GAGVSQSPRYKVAKRGQDVALRCDPISGHVSLFWYQQALGQGPEFLTYFQNEAQLDKSGLPSDRFFAERPEGSVSTLKIQRTQQEDSAVYLCASSPRGRQTQYFGPGTRLLVL.

The chain uses TRBV7-8 and TRBJ2-3; D unclear. The CDR3 has 15 amino acids. Trimming took 5 bases from V and 0 from J, leaving 12 bases between them. CDR1 and CDR2 from the germline V gene are SGHVS and FQNEAQ. CDR3 sequence (DNA): TGTGCCAGCAGCCCCATTACACTTAGCACAGATACGCAGTATTTT. This gives the protein CASSPITLSTDTQYF.

This chain links TRBV6-5 with TRBJ1-1; no clear D gene. CDR3 length equals 12 residues. Looked up from germline, CDR1 is MNHEY and CDR2 is SVGAGI. V dropped 5 bases and J dropped 2 bases, with 6 bases sitting between them. CDR3 residues: CASSKRNTEAFF. The CDR3 DNA sequence: TGTGCCAGCAGTAAACGAAACACTGAAGCTTTCTTT.

This clone was recorded only once. DNA of the CDR3: TGTGCCAGCACCGCGGGGGGGCCTGGCTACACCTTC. This codes for CASTAGGPGYTF. The chain couples TRBV6-5 to TRBJ1-2; D might be TRBD1 (6 bases). CDR3 size: 12 residues. CDR1 is MNHEY, CDR2 SVGAGI, per germline. V was pared by 7 bases and J by 7 bases, with 13 bases between.

The CDR3 coding sequence is TGCGCCAGCAGCCAAGAAGCGGGAGGGGGCCATCAGCCCCAGCATTTT. Encoded protein: CASSQEAGGGHQPQHF. The J gene is TRBJ1-5, the V gene TRBV4-3, with 7 bases lining up with TRBD1. The germline gives CDR1 LGHNA, CDR2 YSLEER. This CDR3 spans 16 amino acids. Trimming took 0 bases from V and 5 from J; bases not matched to a gene: 7.

The V call is TRBV4-3, the J call TRBJ2-2; 9 bases are shared with TRBD2. In germline, CDR1 is LGHNA, CDR2 YSLEER. V trimming: 4 bases; J trimming: 4 bases; junction bases outside the gene matches: 13. The CDR3 consists of 18 residues. The DNA for the CDR3 is TGCGCCAGCAGCCGTGAACCGGGACTAGCCTCCGGCACCGGGGAGCTGTTTTTT. It encodes CASSREPGLASGTGELFF.

CDR3 in amino acids: CASSLADQGSPLHF. The CDR3 DNA follows: TGCGCCAGCAGCTTGGCTGACCAGGGGTCACCCCTCCACTTT. The gene calls are TRBV5-1 and TRBJ1-6, with D tentatively TRBD1 (6 bases). This CDR3 comprises 14 residues. Deletions cut 0 bases from V and 10 bases from J, with 11 bases between. Germline V gene data show CDR1 as SGHRS and CDR2 as YFSETQ.

The J gene is TRBJ1-2, the V gene TRBV6-5; 9 bases map to TRBD1. V gave up 6 bases and J gave up 5 bases; unmatched junction bases: 7. The V gene's germline CDR1 is MNHEY and CDR2 SVGAGI. CDR3 length equals 14 residues. The CDR3 DNA sequence: TGTGCCAGCAGCCCGGGACAGGGACGGTATGGCTACACCTTC. Protein sequence: CASSPGQGRYGYTF.

The V and J genes are TRBV2 and TRBJ2-7; no reliable D call. CDR3 size: 16 residues. Trimming shortened V by 4 bases and J by 0 bases, and 16 bases separated the two germline ends. Germline lookup yields CDR1 SNHLY and CDR2 FYNNEI. CDR3 coding DNA: TGTGCCAGCAGTGGGGCCCGGACGGCCAGCTCCTACGAGCAGTACTTC. As protein: CASSGARTASSYEQYF.

V is TRBV29-1 and J is TRBJ1-5, with D tentatively TRBD1 (5 bases). There are 12 residues in the CDR3. With 4 bases removed from V and 4 bases from J, the gap between germline ends came to 8 bases. In germline, CDR1 is SQVTM, CDR2 ANQGSEA. CDR3 protein: CSVGEGNQPQHF. The DNA of the CDR3 is TGCAGCGTTGGAGAGGGGAATCAGCCCCAGCATTTT.

The J gene is TRBJ2-7, the V gene TRBV6-5; perhaps TRBD1 as D (6 bases). From germline, CDR1 is MNHEY and CDR2 SVGAGI. The CDR3 runs 15 residues. Trimming stripped 6 bases from V and 1 base from J, with 16 bases between. CDR3 protein: CASSPKGVLSYEQYF. For the CDR3, the DNA is TGTGCCAGCAGCCCGAAGGGGGTCCTGTCCTACGAGCAGTACTTC.